This is a list of T cell receptor beta chains from one sample in a study of cytomegalovirus exposure and HLA in healthy donors. The assay was immunoSEQ multiplex PCR, and TCRdb's table has in-frame clones only and misses some. The sample holds about 150,000 clones, 60% to 80% seen once. Material: PBMCs. These receptors all stem from a man aged 30 to 45 in good health and CMV-seropositive. CDR3s include the opening cysteine and the closing phenylalanine or tryptophan. The D gene is left open where the match is weak. Clone size is stated in some rows and not others, as once, few, many or a class when expanded.

V gene	J gene	D gene	clone size	CDR3 protein	CDR3 DNA
TRBV6-6	TRBJ1-2	TRBD1	.	CASSPETGGYTF	TGTGCCAGCAGTCCGGAGACAGGGGGCTACACCTTC
TRBV29-1	TRBJ2-1	TRBD1	.	CSVEGTGIGEQFF	TGCAGCGTTGAGGGGACAGGGATTGGTGAGCAGTTCTTC
TRBV6-1	TRBJ2-3	.	few	CASSERFRTDTQYF	TGTGCCAGCAGTGAGAGGTTTAGGACAGATACGCAGTATTTT
TRBV7-3	TRBJ2-2	.	.	CASSLQGAGGELFF	TGTGCCAGCAGTTTACAGGGTGCCGGCGGGGAGCTGTTTTTT
TRBV5-1	TRBJ2-3	TRBD2	.	CASSLTSGTDTQYF	TGCGCCAGCAGCTTGACTAGCGGCACAGATACGCAGTATTTT
TRBV5-1	TRBJ2-2	TRBD1	.	CASSLGTGEAVITGELFF	TGCGCCAGCAGCTTGGGGACAGGGGAAGCGGTAATCACCGGGGAGCTGTTTTTT
TRBV30	TRBJ2-7	.	few	CAWSGGGQGSSYEQYF	TGTGCCTGGAGTGGGGGGGGGCAGGGGAGCTCCTACGAGCAGTACTTC
TRBV19	TRBJ2-7	TRBD2	few	CASSPGLAGVNEQYF	TGTGCCAGTAGTCCGGGACTAGCGGGAGTAAACGAGCAGTACTTC
TRBV5-1	TRBJ2-5	TRBD2	.	CASSPGLAGEETQYF	TGCGCCAGCAGCCCCGGACTAGCGGGTGAAGAGACCCAGTACTTC
TRBV25-1	TRBJ2-3	TRBD2	once	CASSVGGSIDTQYF	TGTGCCAGCAGTGTTGGCGGGAGTATAGATACGCAGTATTTT
TRBV9	TRBJ1-3	.	.	CASSVEGLISGNTIYF	TGTGCCAGCAGCGTAGAGGGACTGATCTCTGGAAACACCATATATTTT
TRBV5-5	TRBJ2-7	TRBD1	.	CASSLAYYWGQGFYEQYF	TGTGCCAGCAGCTTGGCCTATTATTGGGGACAGGGGTTTTACGAGCAGTACTTC
TRBV18	TRBJ2-1	TRBD2	.	CASSPGLVGNEQFF	TGTGCCAGCTCACCGGGACTAGTTGGGAATGAGCAGTTCTTC
TRBV15	TRBJ2-1	.	.	CATSRGRDTQFF	TGTGCCACCAGCAGAGGTAGGGACACCCAGTTCTTC
TRBV7-8	TRBJ2-7	.	.	CASSLVPADSSYEQYF	TGTGCCAGCAGCTTAGTTCCAGCGGACAGCTCCTACGAGCAGTACTTC
TRBV4-1	TRBJ2-1	TRBD1	.	CASSHPTGDSTYNEQFF	TGCGCCAGCAGCCACCCCACAGGGGATTCCACCTACAATGAGCAGTTCTTC
TRBV6-1	TRBJ1-4	.	.	CASSEGPGREKLFF	TGTGCCAGCAGTGAAGGCCCAGGGCGGGAAAAACTGTTTTTT
TRBV7-8	TRBJ2-3	.	.	CASRPPPPQGTDTQYF	TGTGCCAGCAGACCCCCGCCCCCCCAGGGGACAGATACGCAGTATTTT
TRBV6-1	TRBJ1-5	.	.	CATETGSNQPQHF	TGTGCCACCGAGACAGGCTCCAATCAGCCCCAGCATTTT
TRBV11-3	TRBJ2-2	.	.	CASSLAAAGELFF	TGTGCCAGCAGCTTAGCGGCGGCCGGGGAGCTGTTTTTT
TRBV4-2	TRBJ2-5	TRBD2	.	CASSRIPILAAETQYF	TGTGCCAGCAGCCGAATTCCGATACTAGCGGCAGAGACCCAGTACTTC
TRBV7-8	TRBJ1-1	TRBD1	.	CASSLRTGTVAFF	TGTGCCAGCAGCTTAAGGACAGGGACTGTAGCTTTCTTT
TRBV9	TRBJ1-4	TRBD1	.	CASSVRDRRNEKLFF	TGTGCCAGCAGCGTAAGGGACAGGCGTAATGAAAAACTGTTTTTT
TRBV7-6	TRBJ1-1	TRBD1	.	CASSLRQGTNTEAFF	TGTGCCAGCAGCTTACGACAGGGAACGAACACTGAAGCTTTCTTT
TRBV28	TRBJ2-7	TRBD1	.	CASIRQGARYEQYF	TGTGCCAGCATCAGACAGGGGGCGCGTTACGAGCAGTACTTC
TRBV11-3	TRBJ2-3	TRBD1	once	CASSPRTGGEEASTDTQYF	TGTGCCAGCAGCCCTAGGACAGGGGGGGAAGAGGCTAGCACAGATACGCAGTATTTT
TRBV4-2	TRBJ2-2	TRBD2	.	CASSRLASTGELFF	TGTGCCAGCAGTCGACTAGCGTCGACCGGGGAGCTGTTTTTT
TRBV9	TRBJ1-1	TRBD1	.	CAISRSPGTGDTEAFF	TGTGCCATCAGCCGAAGTCCCGGGACAGGGGACACTGAAGCTTTCTTT
TRBV28	TRBJ1-2	.	once	CASSWGQGAGTF	.
TRBV25-1	TRBJ2-6	.	.	CASSEYRSGANVLTF	TGTGCCAGCAGTGAATACAGGTCTGGGGCCAACGTCCTGACTTTC
TRBV27	TRBJ1-1	.	.	CASSLSGRKTEAFF	TGTGCCAGCAGTTTATCGGGGCGTAAGACTGAAGCTTTCTTT
TRBV15	TRBJ1-3	.	.	CATSRDPTGNSGNTIYF	TGTGCCACCAGCAGAGATCCCACGGGGAACTCTGGAAACACCATATATTTT
TRBV5-1	TRBJ2-7	TRBD1	.	CASSLLTGTYEQYF	TGCGCCAGCAGCTTGTTGACAGGGACCTACGAGCAGTACTTC
TRBV18	TRBJ2-7	.	.	CASSPPSPYEQYF	TGTGCCAGCTCACCTCCGTCCCCCTACGAGCAGTACTTC
TRBV10-2	TRBJ2-1	.	few	CASSEGGADGNEQFF	TGCGCCAGCAGTGAAGGGGGAGCTGATGGCAATGAGCAGTTCTTC
TRBV4-1	TRBJ2-1	.	once	CASSQGGGAGPSYNEQFF	TGCGCCAGCAGCCAAGGAGGGGGAGCGGGACCCTCCTACAATGAGCAGTTCTTC
TRBV12-5	TRBJ2-5	.	.	CASAPSGRETQYF	TGTGCTAGTGCTCCGTCGGGGAGAGAGACCCAGTACTTC
TRBV7-3	TRBJ2-1	.	.	CASSLPTNNEQFF	TGTGCCAGCAGCTTACCCACTAACAATGAGCAGTTCTTC
TRBV5-1	TRBJ2-7	TRBD1	.	CASSDSQGSRSYEQYF	TGCGCCAGCAGCGATTCACAGGGGTCCCGCTCCTACGAGCAGTACTTC
TRBV2	TRBJ2-2	.	.	CASSDRRNTGELFF	TGTGCCAGCAGCGACAGGAGGAACACCGGGGAGCTGTTTTTT
TRBV29-1	TRBJ2-1	.	few	CSVEVRDRFF	TGCAGCGTTGAAGTTAGAGATCGGTTCTTC
TRBV28	TRBJ2-6	.	.	CASSFTSSGANVLTF	TGTGCCAGCAGTTTTACAAGCTCTGGGGCCAACGTCCTGACTTTC
TRBV5-1	TRBJ2-3	TRBD1	.	CASSPTGGTQYF	TGCGCCAGCAGCCCGACAGGGGGTACGCAGTATTTT
TRBV9	TRBJ2-4	TRBD1	.	CASSPSGGKGQNIQYF	TGTGCCAGCAGCCCTTCAGGGGGTAAAGGGCAAAACATTCAGTACTTC
TRBV6-1	TRBJ2-7	.	once	CASSEVNYEQYF	TGTGCCAGCAGTGAAGTCAACTACGAGCAGTACTTC
TRBV28	TRBJ1-2	TRBD1	.	CAIRSRDRTYGYTF	TGTGCCATCCGCTCCAGGGACAGGACGTATGGCTACACCTTC
TRBV7-8	TRBJ1-4	.	.	CASSQVWGGSEKLFF	TGTGCCAGCAGCCAAGTGTGGGGAGGGTCAGAAAAACTGTTTTTT
TRBV5-1	TRBJ1-2	.	.	CASSLVQGRRVYTF	TGCGCCAGCAGCTTGGTTCAGGGAAGACGCGTCTACACCTTC
TRBV7-9	TRBJ1-6	.	.	CASRVGLPGNSPLHF	TGTGCCAGCAGAGTTGGGCTCCCGGGGAATTCACCCCTCCACTTT
TRBV5-4	TRBJ2-7	TRBD2	.	CASVASGSYEQYF	TGTGCCAGCGTAGCTAGCGGGAGCTACGAGCAGTACTTC
TRBV5-1	TRBJ1-3	.	few	CASSGDTTGNTIYF	TGCGCCAGCTCCGGGGACACAACTGGAAACACCATATATTTT
TRBV6-6	TRBJ1-5	TRBD1	.	CASRTIRTGGNQPQHF	TGTGCCAGCAGGACCATCCGAACAGGGGGCAATCAGCCCCAGCATTTT
TRBV27	TRBJ2-1	TRBD2	.	CASSLLSGGPLSNEQFF	TGTGCCAGCAGTTTGTTGTCGGGAGGGCCATTATCAAATGAGCAGTTCTTC
TRBV27	TRBJ2-7	.	once	CASRTQGGPYEQYF	TGTGCCAGCAGAACTCAGGGGGGCCCCTACGAGCAGTACTTC
TRBV6-6	TRBJ2-7	.	.	CASSYSSDYEQYF	TGTGCCAGCAGTTACTCGAGTGACTACGAGCAGTACTTC
TRBV28	TRBJ2-7	TRBD2	.	CASGVREGRYEQYF	TGTGCCAGCGGAGTGCGGGAGGGCCGCTACGAGCAGTACTTC
TRBV15	TRBJ2-5	TRBD2	few	CATSRGGDAETQYF	TGTGCCACCAGCAGGGGGGGGGATGCGGAGACCCAGTACTTC
TRBV5-6	TRBJ2-5	.	.	CASSLALAGEGYETQYF	TGTGCCAGCAGCTTGGCATTGGCAGGGGAGGGTTACGAGACCCAGTACTTC
TRBV5-1	TRBJ1-1	.	few	CASSLVAMNTEAFF	TGCGCCAGCAGCCTAGTGGCGATGAACACTGAAGCTTTCTTT
TRBV2	TRBJ2-1	TRBD1	.	CASTFLITGGSYNEQFF	TGTGCCAGCACATTCCTAATAACAGGGGGCTCCTACAATGAGCAGTTCTTC